One sample yielded the 32 T cell receptor beta chains listed below, sequenced in a study of shared clonotypes between healthy human individuals. Some clones are missing from TCRdb's copy, which holds only in-frame ones; the method was immunoSEQ multiplex PCR. The sample lists under 1,900,000 clones, 98% occurring once. Input material: naive CD4+ T cells sorted from blood. Indicated subset: CD45RA+ positively selected. Receptors originate from a man aged 25 to 40 in good health.

The gene calls are TRBV11-2 and TRBJ2-7; no definite D call. Deletions cut 3 bases from V and 6 bases from J, with 6 bases between. Looked up from germline, CDR1 is SGHAT and CDR2 is FQNNGV. This CDR3 contains 11 residues. CDR3 coding DNA: TGTGCCAGCAGCTTCATGGGCGAGCAGTACTTC. This encodes CASSFMGEQYF.

CDR3 amino acids: CATRLTVTAREYF. CDR3 DNA sequence: TGTGCCACCAGACTGACAGTTACGGCACGTGAGTACTTC. This rearrangement joins TRBV6-5 to TRBJ2-7, with a tentative D call TRBD1 (5 bases). V was pared by 10 bases and J by 11 bases, with 24 bases between. This CDR3 contains 13 residues. CDR1 and CDR2 (germline): MNHEY, SVGAGI.

The gene calls are TRBV6-5 and TRBJ2-3; possibly TRBD1 for D (5 bases). Germline assignment: CDR1 MNHEY and CDR2 SVGAGI. The V end lost 7 bases, the J end lost 0 bases, and 14 bases lay between the germline ends. CDR3 size: 15 residues. The CDR3 spells CASTRQLASTDTQYF. The CDR3 DNA follows: TGTGCCAGCACCCGACAGTTAGCTAGCACAGATACGCAGTATTTT.

This sequence joins TRBV5-4 and TRBJ2-7; 10 bases agree with TRBD1. The germline V gene encodes CDR1 SGHNT and CDR2 YYREEE (reference sequence). This CDR3 has 13 amino acids. V shed 4 bases and J 6 bases; nucleotides not matched to a gene: 4. The chain's CDR3 is CASSRDRGGEQYF. The CDR3 DNA sequence: TGTGCCAGCAGCCGGGACAGGGGAGGCGAGCAGTACTTC.

The gene calls are TRBV7-9 and TRBJ2-4; 8 bases are a match to TRBD2. After removal of 1 base from V and 7 bases from J, the junction contained 9 bases not matched to a gene. The CDR3 length is 16 residues. Germline-derived CDR1 and CDR2 are SEHNR and FQNEAQ (reference sequence). For the CDR3, the DNA is TGTGCCAGCAGCTTAGTTCCTAGCGGGCGTTTTAACATTCAGTACTTC. This gives the protein CASSLVPSGRFNIQYF.

The chain combines TRBV28 with TRBJ2-1, with D unresolved. The CDR3 totals 15 residues. V lost 2 bases and J 10 bases, leaving 18 bases between the germline ends. Looked up from germline, CDR1 is MDHEN and CDR2 is SYDVKM. CDR3 nucleotides: TGTGCCAGCAGTTTAGGCGGTCGGAATATCCTCGAGCAGTTCTTC. Translating it yields CASSLGGRNILEQFF.

The chain links TRBV5-8 to TRBJ1-4; the match to TRBD1 covers 10 bases. Germline lookup yields CDR1 SGHTS and CDR2 YDEGEE. The CDR3 is 14 amino acids. The V segment lost 5 bases and the J segment 7 bases; nucleotides outside the gene matches: 5. The CDR3 region is CASRPRDRGEKLFF. Written as DNA, the CDR3 is TGTGCCAGCAGACCTCGGGACAGGGGTGAAAAACTGTTTTTT.

The V and J genes are TRBV5-4 and TRBJ1-2, with TRBD1 as a possible D gene (6 bases). The V end was cut by 0 bases, the J end by 3 bases, with 9 bases between. The germline CDR1 and CDR2 sequences are SGHNT and YYREEE (reference sequence). The CDR3 contains 14 residues. The CDR3 coding sequence is TGTGCCAGCAGCTTGGCGGGGGGCCACTATGGCTACACCTTC. Translated: CASSLAGGHYGYTF.

CDR3 sequence reads: CASSSGGDQPQHF. The CDR3 DNA reads as TGTGCCAGCAGTTCTGGGGGGGATCAGCCCCAGCATTTT. This chain links TRBV27 with TRBJ1-5, with D possibly matching TRBD1 (5 bases). The V and J ends lost 4 bases and 5 bases respectively, with 9 bases between them. The germline gives CDR1 MNHEY, CDR2 SMNVEV (reference sequence). This CDR3 is 13 amino acids long.

The chain employs TRBV18 and TRBJ2-7; no clear D gene. Germline CDR1 is KGHSH and CDR2 is LQKENI. V shed 3 bases and J shed 9 bases, with 15 bases lying between them. The CDR3 runs to 13 residues. CDR3 sequence (DNA): TGTGCCAGCTCACCCACATCCCCCTCCGGGCAGTACTTC. Residues: CASSPTSPSGQYF.

V usage is TRBV18 and J usage is TRBJ2-7; 7 positions match TRBD2. The germline V gene encodes CDR1 KGHSH and CDR2 LQKENI. Germline trimming cut 5 bases from V and 2 bases from J; bases unmatched to any gene: 6. The CDR3 runs 14 residues. In nucleotides, the CDR3 is TGTGCCAGCTCAGATGCGGGACTACCCTACGAGCAGTACTTC. Translating gives CASSDAGLPYEQYF.

The rearrangement joins TRBV5-6 to TRBJ2-7; 8 nucleotides line up with TRBD1. The CDR3 loop spans 16 amino acids. Germline-derived CDR1 and CDR2 are SGHDT and YYEEEE. V lost 4 bases to trimming and J lost 4 bases; unmatched junction nucleotides: 13. The CDR3 nucleotides are TGTGCCAGCAGCCGACGGGACAGGCCTCGATGGTACGAGCAGTACTTC. Protein product: CASSRRDRPRWYEQYF.

The V and J genes are TRBV11-3 and TRBJ2-2; 8 bases map to TRBD2. The CDR3 covers 19 residues. Per the germline V gene, CDR1 is SGHNT and CDR2 is YENEEA. With V trimmed by 2 bases and J by 0 bases, 11 bases remained unmatched. In DNA, the CDR3 is TGTGCCAGCAGCTTATATACCGGGGGGGAGTTATCGAACACCGGGGAGCTGTTTTTT. Translated: CASSLYTGGELSNTGELFF.

CDR3: CASSQDLGAGVAEQYF. The CDR3 nucleotides are TGTGCCAGCAGCCAAGATCTAGGAGCGGGAGTTGCCGAGCAGTACTTC. The chain has TRBV4-2 and TRBJ2-7; 8 positions match TRBD2. In germline, CDR1 is LGHNA, CDR2 YNFKEQ. V was clipped by 0 bases and J by 6 bases; unmatched bases: 10. CDR3 size: 16 residues.

The chain combines TRBV5-1 with TRBJ2-1, with TRBD2 matching 9 bases. The germline gives CDR1 SGHRS, CDR2 YFSETQ. Trimming took 0 bases from V and 9 from J; bases not matched to a gene: 10. This CDR3 comprises 16 residues. CDR3 bases: TGCGCCAGCAGCTTGGTTCCTAGCGGGACCTATATTGAGCAGTTCTTC. Translation gives CASSLVPSGTYIEQFF.

This clone was detected once. The genes are TRBV5-1 and TRBJ2-3; no clear D. Germline-derived CDR1 and CDR2 are SGHRS and YFSETQ. Between the trimmed V and J ends, which lost 4 bases and 4 bases, there was a span of 7 bases. There are 12 residues in the CDR3. In DNA form, the CDR3 reads TGCGCCAGCAGCGCCCCCCCAGATACGCAGTATTTT. Its translation: CASSAPPDTQYF.

The chain uses TRBV28 and TRBJ1-2; D is possibly TRBD1 (6 bases). Germline loops: CDR1 MDHEN, CDR2 SYDVKM. V lost 6 bases, J lost 3 bases, and 11 bases lay in between. The CDR3 runs to 13 residues. Written as DNA, the CDR3 is TGTGCCAGCAGGGACACAGGGCACTATGGCTACACCTTC. This gives the protein CASRDTGHYGYTF.

The V gene is TRBV19, the J gene TRBJ2-3; D unclear. CDR3 length: 14 residues. V was shortened by 0 bases and J by 2 bases, with 6 bases between the two germline ends. Per germline, CDR1 LNHDA and CDR2 SQIVND (reference sequence). In nucleotides, the CDR3 is TGTGCCAGTAGTATAGATTATACCACAGATACGCAGTATTTT. Residues: CASSIDYTTDTQYF.

V usage is TRBV6-6 and J usage is TRBJ2-7; a possible D gene is TRBD1 (5 bases). V was trimmed by 4 bases and J by 3 bases, leaving 13 bases between them. CDR1 and CDR2 from the germline V gene are MNHNY and SVGAGI (reference sequence). The CDR3 covers 14 residues. For the CDR3, the DNA is TGTGCCAGCAGTTCGCCGACAGTCTACTACGAGCAGTACTTC. Translated, it gives CASSSPTVYYEQYF.

The V and J genes are TRBV30 and TRBJ1-1; D gene ambiguous. The CDR3 sequence is 16 residues long. Germline-derived CDR1 and CDR2 are GTSNPN and SVGIG (reference sequence). Between the trimmed V and J ends, which lost 0 bases and 0 bases, there was a span of 14 bases. The CDR3 DNA follows: TGTGCCTGGAGTGTACGGGCAGCTTCAATGAACACTGAAGCTTTCTTT. Amino acids: CAWSVRAASMNTEAFF.

The rearrangement uses TRBV7-3 and TRBJ2-5, with TRBD1 matching 8 bases. This CDR3 is built from 20 residues. V gave up 4 bases and J gave up 2 bases; unmatched junction bases: 21. Germline V gene lookup returns CDR1 SGHTA and CDR2 FQGTGA. The chain's CDR3 is CASSSLIWAGRTGIQETQYF. CDR3 bases: TGTGCCAGCAGCTCCCTGATCTGGGCCGGTCGGACAGGGATACAAGAGACCCAGTACTTC.

The chain is built from TRBV7-2 and TRBJ1-2; perhaps TRBD1 as D (6 bases). CDR1 and CDR2 from the germline V gene are SGHTA and FQGNSA. With 8 bases removed from V and 6 bases from J, the gap between germline ends came to 19 bases. This CDR3 has 14 residues. This chain's CDR3 is CASGLFSRGDGYTF. Here the CDR3 DNA reads TGTGCCAGCGGACTGTTTAGCAGGGGAGATGGCTACACCTTC.

This clone occurred once. The chain employs TRBV25-1 and TRBJ2-2, with D tentatively TRBD1 (5 bases). There are 13 residues in the CDR3. CDR1 MGHDK and CDR2 SYGVNS come from the germline V gene. Trimming removed 7 bases at V and 2 bases at J, with 8 bases between. Here the CDR3 DNA reads TGTGCCAGCATGACAGATAACACCGGGGAGCTGTTTTTT. It is translated as CASMTDNTGELFF.

The V gene is TRBV6-5, the J gene TRBJ2-7, with 7 bases matching TRBD2. The trim removed 2 bases at V and 6 bases at J, leaving 4 bases unmatched. The CDR3 totals 13 residues. Germline V CDR1 and CDR2: MNHEY, SVGAGI. The CDR3 here is CASSYGGVSEQYF. CDR3 DNA sequence: TGTGCCAGCAGTTACGGGGGGGTCAGCGAGCAGTACTTC.

The V gene is TRBV2, the J gene TRBJ2-7, with D perhaps matching TRBD2 (6 bases). Germline V gene lookup returns CDR1 SNHLY and CDR2 FYNNEI. This CDR3 contains 14 residues. The V end was cut by 7 bases, the J end by 4 bases, with 17 bases between. DNA for the CDR3: TGTGCCAGCAAGGAGACTAGTCCTTCTTACGAGCAGTACTTC. This encodes CASKETSPSYEQYF.

The chain joins TRBV9 to TRBJ1-1; D gene ambiguous. Per the germline V gene, CDR1 is SGDLS and CDR2 is YYNGEE. Trimming took off 1 base at V and 3 bases at J, with 13 bases between the two ends. CDR3 length: 15 residues. This CDR3 is CASSVIPGSYTEAFF. The DNA for the CDR3 is TGTGCCAGCAGCGTAATCCCGGGAAGTTACACTGAAGCTTTCTTT.

This chain uses TRBV10-3 with TRBJ2-7; weak D call: TRBD2 (5 bases). Trimming removed 2 bases from V and 5 bases from J, with 7 bases in between. The CDR3 length is 12 residues. Germline loops: CDR1 ENHRY, CDR2 SYGVKD. The CDR3 here is CAISEGGNEQYF. Here the CDR3 DNA reads TGTGCCATCAGTGAGGGAGGAAACGAGCAGTACTTC.

The count of this clone is one. This rearrangement joins TRBV5-1 to TRBJ2-2, with D perhaps being TRBD1 or TRBD2 (5 bases each). Germline V gives CDR1 SGHRS, CDR2 YFSETQ. Trimming left V 3 bases short and J 6 bases short, with 15 bases between. The CDR3 has 15 residues. Here the CDR3 reads CASSSLGLGAGELFF. CDR3 DNA: TGCGCCAGCAGCTCGCTAGGGTTGGGGGCCGGGGAGCTGTTTTTT. The entire variable domain, with the rest obtained from reference TRBV5-1 and TRBJ2-2, is as follows: KAGVTQTPRYLIKTRGQQVTLSCSPISGHRSVSWYQQTPGQGLQFLFEYFSETQRNKGNFPGRFSGRQFSNSRSEMNVSTLELGDSALYLCASSSLGLGAGELFFGEGSRLTVL.

The chain joins TRBV5-4 to TRBJ1-2, with 7 bases aligning to TRBD1. The CDR3 has 15 residues. With V trimmed by 2 bases and J by 5 bases, 9 bases remained unmatched. The V gene's germline CDR1 is SGHNT and CDR2 YYREEE (reference sequence). The CDR3 coding sequence is TGTGCCAGCAGCTTCCCGGGACAGCAGCAGTATGGCTACACCTTC. The encoded protein is CASSFPGQQQYGYTF.

This chain connects TRBV20-1 to TRBJ2-7; D is unresolved. The CDR3 is 11 amino acids. Germline assignment: CDR1 DFQATT and CDR2 SNEGSKA (reference sequence). Trimming pared 0 bases from V and 5 bases from J, leaving 5 bases between. The CDR3 region is CSARENHEQYF. CDR3 nucleotides: TGCAGTGCTAGAGAAAATCACGAGCAGTACTTC.

CDR3 residues: CASSETNPAGSYEQYF. CDR3 coding DNA: TGCGCCAGCAGTGAGACCAACCCCGCTGGTTCCTACGAGCAGTACTTC. This sequence joins TRBV10-2 and TRBJ2-7, with D unresolved. The CDR3 extends over 16 amino acids. The V end lost 2 bases, the J end lost 1 base, and 15 bases lay between the germline ends. Germline V gene data show CDR1 as WSHSY and CDR2 as SAAADI.

The V gene is TRBV5-1, the J gene TRBJ1-1; D ambiguous. Germline CDR1 SGHRS, CDR2 YFSETQ. The germline V and J ends were trimmed by 3 bases and 4 bases, with 16 bases remaining between them. The CDR3 is 15 residues long. The chain's CDR3 is CASSSEVVPGTEAFF. The CDR3 bases are TGCGCCAGCAGCTCCGAGGTGGTTCCAGGCACTGAAGCTTTCTTT.